Below, 2 T cell receptor beta chains from the same sample are listed, as sequenced in a study of CD8+ T cells in alopecia areata. As for treatment: oral pan-JAK inhibitor, 5-10 mg twice daily. cDNA prepared by RNA extraction and subsequent reverse transcription served as the template for sequencing. Generated by immunoSEQ multiplex PCR, the TCRdb table keeps only in-frame clones and is missing some. In the table there are nearly 110,000 clones, roughly 84% of which are singletons. Sequences were derived from CD8+ T cells sorted from blood, sampled at week 24, from a patient treated with tofacitinib. Receptor source: a human donor with alopecia areata.

The chain carries TRBV9 and TRBJ2-3; 8 positions agree with TRBD2. The ends lost 1 base at V and 3 bases at J; junction bases unmatched: 4. Germline V lookup: CDR1 SGDLS, CDR2 YYNGEE. The CDR3 covers 15 residues. The CDR3 sequence is CASSVRTSWTDTQYF. The CDR3 DNA follows: TGTGCCAGCAGCGTAAGGACTAGCTGGACAGATACGCAGTATTTT.

This sequence joins TRBV2 and TRBJ2-5; a possible D gene is TRBD1 (6 bases). Between the trimmed V and J ends, which lost 8 bases and 2 bases, there was a span of 21 bases. CDR1 and CDR2 (germline): SNHLY, FYNNEI. This CDR3 comprises 16 residues. CDR3 region: CASVSWVTGQQETQYF. The CDR3 DNA reads as TGTGCCAGCGTTTCTTGGGTAACTGGACAGCAAGAGACCCAGTACTTC.